This T cell receptor beta chain comes out of a study of cytomegalovirus exposure and HLA in healthy donors. Findings and caveats of the study: The study listed 150 to 200 cytomegalovirus-associated TCR beta chains.

About this clone: Its antigen is unknown.

The CDR3 covers 15 residues. Per the germline V gene, CDR1 is MNHEY and CDR2 is SMNVEV (reference sequence). The J segment lost 0 bases and the V segment lost 4 bases, leaving 2 bases of the junction unmatched. The table came from immunoSEQ multiplex PCR; TCRdb's copy has only in-frame clones and leaves some out. The sample contains around 130,000 clones, under 90% of which appear only once. The source material was PBMCs. V is TRBV27 and J is TRBJ2-2; 7 bases are a match to TRBD1. The TCR originated in a man between 25 and 39 years old in good health and CMV-seronegative. The CDR3: CASSSGTANTGELFF. In DNA form, the CDR3 reads TGTGCCAGCAGTTCAGGGACAGCGAACACCGGGGAGCTGTTTTTT.